This is a list of T cell receptor beta chains from one sample in a study of identical twins. TCRdb processed the 5' RACE reads anew with MiXCR; each CDR3 protein has one entry. The table shows 450,000 or so distinct CDR3 sequences, with about 18% occurring only once. The sample taken for sequencing was naive T cells sorted from blood. These receptors all come from a man between 45 and 60 years old in good health. Both conserved end residues are part of each CDR3. Fields, in order: clone size, J gene, V gene, D gene, CDR3 DNA, CDR3 protein. A D gene is named only where the DNA matches it firmly. Rows may omit the clone size; those that give it use once, few, many or a size class.

clone_size: few; j_call: TRBJ2-3; v_call: TRBV5-1; d_call: TRBD1; cdr3_nt: TGCGCCAGCAGCTTGGAGGGGGCCGGCACAGATACGCAGTATTTT; cdr3_aa: CASSLEGAGTDTQYF
clone_size: many; j_call: TRBJ2-1; v_call: TRBV29-1; d_call: .; cdr3_nt: TGCAGCGTCTACAGGAGCGGAGGTGAGCAGTTCTTC; cdr3_aa: CSVYRSGGEQFF
clone_size: many; j_call: TRBJ2-1; v_call: TRBV5-6; d_call: .; cdr3_nt: TGTGCCAGCAGCTTGAGACTAACCTCCTACAATGAGCAGTTCTTC; cdr3_aa: CASSLRLTSYNEQFF
clone_size: few; j_call: TRBJ2-2; v_call: TRBV20-1; d_call: .; cdr3_nt: TGCAGTGCTAGACAGCCCACCGGGGAGCTGTTTTTT; cdr3_aa: CSARQPTGELFF
clone_size: many; j_call: TRBJ1-1; v_call: TRBV6-1; d_call: TRBD1; cdr3_nt: TGTGCCAGCAGTGACAGGGGACAGAAGGAAATGAACACTGAAGCTTTCTTT; cdr3_aa: CASSDRGQKEMNTEAFF
clone_size: few; j_call: TRBJ2-2; v_call: TRBV18; d_call: .; cdr3_nt: TGTGCCAGCTCACCTCAGAGGGGGTATCCGAACACCGGGGAGCTGTTTTTT; cdr3_aa: CASSPQRGYPNTGELFF
clone_size: few; j_call: TRBJ2-7; v_call: TRBV10-3; d_call: .; cdr3_nt: TGTGCCATCAAAGTGGGGGCGGATGAGCAGTACTTC; cdr3_aa: CAIKVGADEQYF
clone_size: many; j_call: TRBJ2-1; v_call: TRBV9; d_call: TRBD2; cdr3_nt: TGTGCCAGCAGCGTAGTGGGGACTAGCTACAATGAGCAGTTCTTC; cdr3_aa: CASSVVGTSYNEQFF
clone_size: few; j_call: TRBJ2-1; v_call: TRBV7-8; d_call: .; cdr3_nt: TGTGCCAGCAGCTTAGCCGTATCGGGTGAGCAGTTCTTC; cdr3_aa: CASSLAVSGEQFF
clone_size: .; j_call: TRBJ2-1; v_call: TRBV6-2/TRBV6-3; d_call: TRBD1; cdr3_nt: TGTGCCAGCAAACAAATGGGGACAGGATATATCCAAATTAGCTCCTACAATGAGCAGTTCTTC; cdr3_aa: CASKQMGTGYIQISSYNEQFF
clone_size: .; j_call: TRBJ1-2; v_call: TRBV4-1; d_call: TRBD1; cdr3_nt: TGCGCCAGCAGCCGTCCAACAGGGGAAGGGAACTATGGCTACACCTTC; cdr3_aa: CASSRPTGEGNYGYTF
clone_size: once; j_call: TRBJ2-1; v_call: TRBV7-9; d_call: .; cdr3_nt: TGTGCCAGCAGCTTAGCGGCTCGGACAGTTTGGGGCAATGAGCAGTTCTTC; cdr3_aa: CASSLAARTVWGNEQFF
clone_size: few; j_call: TRBJ2-1; v_call: TRBV7-9; d_call: TRBD2; cdr3_nt: TGTGCCAGCAGCTTATCGAGCGGGAGGGTTCCCTACAATGAGCAGTTCTTC; cdr3_aa: CASSLSSGRVPYNEQFF
clone_size: many; j_call: TRBJ2-5; v_call: TRBV9; d_call: .; cdr3_nt: TGTGCCAGCAGCGAGGGGGGGGAGACCCAGTACTTC; cdr3_aa: CASSEGGETQYF
clone_size: .; j_call: TRBJ2-7; v_call: TRBV9; d_call: .; cdr3_nt: TGTGCCAGCAGCGTAGGAGGAAGCTTGGGAGAGCAGTACTTC; cdr3_aa: CASSVGGSLGEQYF
clone_size: .; j_call: TRBJ2-7; v_call: TRBV5-1; d_call: TRBD2; cdr3_nt: TGCGCCAGCAGCTTGGGGGCCCCAGCGGGAGCCTACGAGCAGTACTTC; cdr3_aa: CASSLGAPAGAYEQYF
clone_size: .; j_call: TRBJ2-3; v_call: TRBV5-1; d_call: TRBD2; cdr3_nt: TGCGCCAGCAGCTTGGAGGCTAGCGGGGCAGATACGCAGTATTTT; cdr3_aa: CASSLEASGADTQYF
clone_size: .; j_call: TRBJ2-7; v_call: TRBV14; d_call: .; cdr3_nt: TGTGCCAGCAGCCAAGTGGGGGAGAACTTCTACGAGCAGTACTTC; cdr3_aa: CASSQVGENFYEQYF
clone_size: many; j_call: TRBJ2-1; v_call: TRBV9; d_call: .; cdr3_nt: TGTGCCAGCAGCGTAGCTACGGGAGAGTGGAATGAGCAGTTCTTC; cdr3_aa: CASSVATGEWNEQFF
clone_size: .; j_call: TRBJ2-7; v_call: TRBV11-2; d_call: TRBD2; cdr3_nt: TGTGCCAGCAGCTGGGGACTAGGTAGAGGGTACGAGCAGTACTTC; cdr3_aa: CASSWGLGRGYEQYF
clone_size: many; j_call: TRBJ2-7; v_call: TRBV7-2; d_call: TRBD2; cdr3_nt: TGTGCCAGCAGCTTGCCTAGCGGGGGGGCGGGGGAGCAGTACTTC; cdr3_aa: CASSLPSGGAGEQYF
clone_size: .; j_call: TRBJ2-1; v_call: TRBV7-9; d_call: .; cdr3_nt: TGTGCCAGCAGCTTACTTTTGGCAGGGCACTACAATGAGCAGTTCTTC; cdr3_aa: CASSLLLAGHYNEQFF
clone_size: many; j_call: TRBJ2-1; v_call: TRBV6-2/TRBV6-3; d_call: .; cdr3_nt: TGTGCCAGCAGCCAACCCGACAGTCTAAATGAGCAGTTCTTC; cdr3_aa: CASSQPDSLNEQFF
clone_size: many; j_call: TRBJ1-5; v_call: TRBV29-1; d_call: .; cdr3_nt: TGCAGCGTTGAGGTTAATAGCAATCAGCCCCAGCATTTT; cdr3_aa: CSVEVNSNQPQHF
clone_size: few; j_call: TRBJ2-7; v_call: TRBV11-2; d_call: TRBD2; cdr3_nt: TGTGCCAGCAGCTTAGATCTAGCGGGGAACTACGAGCAGTACTTC; cdr3_aa: CASSLDLAGNYEQYF
clone_size: .; j_call: TRBJ2-2; v_call: TRBV10-3; d_call: TRBD1; cdr3_nt: TGTGCCATCAGAATTGGACAGGGAACGAACACCGGGGAGCTGTTTTTT; cdr3_aa: CAIRIGQGTNTGELFF
clone_size: many; j_call: TRBJ2-7; v_call: TRBV25-1; d_call: .; cdr3_nt: TGTGCCAGCAGTGAATACTCAGGGCTGAGCTCCTACGAGCAGTACTTC; cdr3_aa: CASSEYSGLSSYEQYF
clone_size: many; j_call: TRBJ2-3; v_call: TRBV28; d_call: .; cdr3_nt: TGTGCCAGCAGTTGGAAAGATACGCAGTATTTT; cdr3_aa: CASSWKDTQYF
clone_size: .; j_call: TRBJ2-1; v_call: TRBV30; d_call: TRBD2; cdr3_nt: TGTGCCTGGAGGGGCGGACTAGCGGGAGCCTACAATGAGCAGTTCTTC; cdr3_aa: CAWRGGLAGAYNEQFF
clone_size: .; j_call: TRBJ1-5; v_call: TRBV4-1; d_call: .; cdr3_nt: TGCGCCAGCAGCCAATTGCAGGGCGGGAGCAATCAGCCCCAGCATTTT; cdr3_aa: CASSQLQGGSNQPQHF
clone_size: .; j_call: TRBJ2-2; v_call: TRBV7-9; d_call: TRBD2; cdr3_nt: TGTGCCAGCACGCAGGGACTAGCGGGGCCTAACACCGGGGAGCTGTTTTTT; cdr3_aa: CASTQGLAGPNTGELFF
clone_size: few; j_call: TRBJ2-6; v_call: TRBV5-1; d_call: .; cdr3_nt: TGCGCCAGCAGCTTGAATGAAGCTACCCCTTTTGGGGCCAACGTCCTGACTTTC; cdr3_aa: CASSLNEATPFGANVLTF
clone_size: many; j_call: TRBJ2-3; v_call: TRBV10-3; d_call: TRBD2; cdr3_nt: TGTGCCATCAGTCGATTGTGGACTAGCGGAAACACAGATACGCAGTATTTT; cdr3_aa: CAISRLWTSGNTDTQYF
clone_size: few; j_call: TRBJ2-3; v_call: TRBV7-6; d_call: .; cdr3_nt: TGTGCCAGCAGCCCCCCCGGGGCCTACCGCACAGATACGCAGTATTTT; cdr3_aa: CASSPPGAYRTDTQYF
clone_size: .; j_call: TRBJ2-5; v_call: TRBV5-5; d_call: .; cdr3_nt: TGTGCCAGCAGCTTAAAGGGATTTCAAGAGACCCAGTACTTC; cdr3_aa: CASSLKGFQETQYF
clone_size: many; j_call: TRBJ2-3; v_call: TRBV20-1; d_call: TRBD1; cdr3_nt: TGCAGTGCTCCTAGACAGGGGTCAGATACGCAGTATTTT; cdr3_aa: CSAPRQGSDTQYF
clone_size: few; j_call: TRBJ2-7; v_call: TRBV12-3/TRBV12-4; d_call: .; cdr3_nt: TGTGCCAGCAGTTTATCAAAAAACTACGAGCAGTACTTC; cdr3_aa: CASSLSKNYEQYF
clone_size: few; j_call: TRBJ2-7; v_call: TRBV5-1; d_call: .; cdr3_nt: TGCGCCAGCTCCGCCGGGCAGGGAATAAGGTACGAGCAGTACTTC; cdr3_aa: CASSAGQGIRYEQYF
clone_size: .; j_call: TRBJ2-7; v_call: TRBV20-1; d_call: .; cdr3_nt: TGCAGTGCTAGAGATCCGCTCGGTTTTGAGCAGTACTTC; cdr3_aa: CSARDPLGFEQYF
clone_size: .; j_call: TRBJ2-5; v_call: TRBV10-3; d_call: TRBD2; cdr3_nt: TGTGCCATCAGCAGAACTAGCGGGGGAGAGACCCAGTGCTTC; cdr3_aa: CAISRTSGGETQCF
clone_size: .; j_call: TRBJ2-7; v_call: TRBV6-5; d_call: .; cdr3_nt: TGTGCCAGCAGTTACTCTTACAGGGCGTACGAGCAGTACTTC; cdr3_aa: CASSYSYRAYEQYF
clone_size: many; j_call: TRBJ2-2; v_call: TRBV4-3; d_call: .; cdr3_nt: TGCGCCAGCAGCCAAGAAGGAGGGAAGAATACCGGGGAGCTGTTTTTT; cdr3_aa: CASSQEGGKNTGELFF
clone_size: many; j_call: TRBJ2-7; v_call: TRBV5-1; d_call: .; cdr3_nt: TGCGCCAGCAGCTCCTCAAGAGCTCCCATCTACGAGCAGTACTTC; cdr3_aa: CASSSSRAPIYEQYF
clone_size: .; j_call: TRBJ2-1; v_call: TRBV6-5; d_call: TRBD2; cdr3_nt: TGTGCCAGCAGTTATCTTAGCGGGGGGGCCGGAGAGCAGTTCTTC; cdr3_aa: CASSYLSGGAGEQFF
clone_size: .; j_call: TRBJ2-5; v_call: TRBV3-1; d_call: .; cdr3_nt: TGTGCCAGCAGCCAAACGGGCAAAGGGGCCCAGTACTTC; cdr3_aa: CASSQTGKGAQYF
clone_size: many; j_call: TRBJ2-7; v_call: TRBV3-1; d_call: .; cdr3_nt: TGTGCCAGCAGCCAAGCGGGCAGGGTCCCCTACGAGCAGTACTTC; cdr3_aa: CASSQAGRVPYEQYF
clone_size: many; j_call: TRBJ1-2; v_call: TRBV7-9; d_call: .; cdr3_nt: TGTGCCAGCAGCTCATTCAGGACAGTCAACGAGGTTAAGGGCTACACCTTC; cdr3_aa: CASSSFRTVNEVKGYTF
clone_size: .; j_call: TRBJ2-2; v_call: TRBV7-2; d_call: .; cdr3_nt: TGTGCCAACGGTGGCGGGGCGGCGAACACCGGGGAGCTGTTTTTT; cdr3_aa: CANGGGAANTGELFF
clone_size: .; j_call: TRBJ2-7; v_call: TRBV6-1; d_call: TRBD2; cdr3_nt: TGTGCCAGCAGCCTTAGCGGGAGGGCTGGCTACGAGCAGTACTTC; cdr3_aa: CASSLSGRAGYEQYF
clone_size: few; j_call: TRBJ2-1; v_call: TRBV13; d_call: .; cdr3_nt: TGTGCCAGCAGCAGCAGGAGCTCCTACAATGAGCAGTTCTTC; cdr3_aa: CASSSRSSYNEQFF
clone_size: few; j_call: TRBJ2-2; v_call: TRBV20-1; d_call: .; cdr3_nt: TGCAGTGCCGCCGGGATCACTCACGGCGGGGAGCTGTTTTTT; cdr3_aa: CSAAGITHGGELFF
clone_size: .; j_call: TRBJ2-3; v_call: TRBV18; d_call: .; cdr3_nt: TGTGCCAGCTCACCAAGCCGACAGACCACAGATACGCAGTATTTT; cdr3_aa: CASSPSRQTTDTQYF